Described below is a single T cell receptor (beta chain) sequence and its context. The antigen remains unidentified. This specimen belongs to a study of glioma-infiltrating T cells after dendritic cell vaccination. Study-wide background: The vaccine used monocyte-derived dendritic cells pulsed overnight with autologous tumor lysate.

As to time point: after dendritic cell vaccination, including at tumor progression/relapse. PBMC were collected before vaccination, two weeks after the third vaccination, and at progression. Study-wide points: Patients with more pretreatment TILs had longer time to progression and survival. Survival was not directly related to TCR clonality in these patients.

Trimming took 5 bases from V and 6 from J; bases not matched to a gene: 8. CDR1 is SGHVS, CDR2 FNYEAQ, per germline. This CDR3 has 14 amino acids. Profiled with immunoSEQ multiplex PCR; TCRdb holds only in-frame clones, not every one. This sample has 80,000 to 95,000 clones, with 85% found just once. The J gene is TRBJ2-5, the V gene TRBV7-6; 8 bases map to TRBD1. The clonotype originates from a human donor with glioblastoma. Sequences were derived from blood, sampled after dendritic cell vaccination. CDR3 sequence reads: CASSQTGVGKTQYF. In DNA form, the CDR3 reads TGTGCCAGCAGCCAGACAGGGGTCGGGAAGACCCAGTACTTC.